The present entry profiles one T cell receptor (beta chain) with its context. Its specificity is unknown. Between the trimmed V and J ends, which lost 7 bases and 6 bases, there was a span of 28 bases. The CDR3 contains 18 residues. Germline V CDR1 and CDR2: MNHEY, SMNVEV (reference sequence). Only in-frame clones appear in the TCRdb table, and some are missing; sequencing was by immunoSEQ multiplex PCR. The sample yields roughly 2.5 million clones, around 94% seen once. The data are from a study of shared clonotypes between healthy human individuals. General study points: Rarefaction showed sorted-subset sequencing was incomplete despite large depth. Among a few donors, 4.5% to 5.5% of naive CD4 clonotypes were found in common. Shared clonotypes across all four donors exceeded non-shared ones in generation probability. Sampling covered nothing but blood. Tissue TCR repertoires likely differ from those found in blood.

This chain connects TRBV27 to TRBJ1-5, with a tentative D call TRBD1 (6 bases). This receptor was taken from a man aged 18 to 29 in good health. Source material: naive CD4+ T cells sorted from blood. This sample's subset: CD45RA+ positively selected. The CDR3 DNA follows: TGTGCCAGCACCGAAAGAGGGGGGTCTGGGGTTTTTTTTCAGCCCCAGCATTTT. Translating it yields CASTERGGSGVFFQPQHF.